This record looks at one TCR beta chain sequence and its context. Its antigen remains unidentified. There are no base qualities to consult, and no much larger clone falls within one base. The CDR1 and CDR2 encoded by the germline V gene (reference sequence) are WNHNN and SYGVQD. The germline V end is reduced by 10 bases and the J end by 1 base; junction bases left unmatched: 10. Counted from cysteine to phenylalanine, this CDR3 has 15 amino acids. Here the CDR3 DNA is all that survives: 45 bases in frame from base 1. Each collaborating institution followed its own protocols to collect whole blood in K2EDTA tubes. For TCRbeta analysis, collaborators shipped samples as frozen whole blood, isolated PBMCs, or DNA extracted from either of those sample types. This entry belongs to a study of blood T cell repertoires in COVID-19 (dated by TCRdb to the early 2020s). For the study in its entirety: The collaborator samples originated in the United States, Italy and Spain and spanned the acute and convalescent phases of COVID-19. The samples were drawn from two sources: the first 160 participants of the ongoing ImmuneRACE study, and 950 to 1,500 subjects contributed by 6 global collaborators. The prospective study material was composed of cDNA or gDNA derived from T cells, B-cell-depleted T cells, or PBMCs. HLA class I and class II types, where available, came from metadata supplied by the sample provider rather than from assay-based typing. The sample metadata nearly always contained a de-identified subject ID, COVID-19 status, age in years and sex. Deeply sampled blood TCRbeta repertoires from subjects exposed to, actively infected with, or recovered from COVID-19 were included in the dataset. The repertoires were released in a freely available public database meant as a resource for research on the immune response to SARS-CoV-2.

The paper as a whole reports these results and caveats: Clinical and demographic metadata were provided uncurated, with the amount varying by source and participant.

The immunoSEQ Assay, a bias-controlled multiplex PCR, was used to amplify TCRbeta CDR3 regions from genomic DNA. On the authors' methods: The number of nucleated cells in each sample was estimated by amplification of reference gene primers within the assay. To quantify the absolute abundance of each unique TCRbeta CDR3 rearrangement, sequence reads were collapsed and filtered. For each sample, productive Simpson clonality was calculated as the square root of Simpson's diversity index across productive rearrangements. TCRdb retrieved this table from immuneACCESS and kept in-frame rearrangements only. Not all clones are present; in checked studies, unresolved V genes account for under half, and no reason is known for the remainder. V, J and clone size were drawn from that table, and D and trimming were deduced from the DNA. The sample table shows 250,000 to 300,000 clones, and 80% to 85% are seen once. The ten largest account for 4.2% of the sample.

This TCR derives from a man aged 55 to 70 with acute or convalescent COVID-19. Sequenced sample: peripheral blood. The V and J segments used are TRBV10-1 and TRBJ2-3; 8 middle bases align to TRBD1. The CDR3 protein is CATLPDRGRTDTQYF. The sequenced DNA is TGCGCCACCCTACCCGACAGGGGCCGCACAGATACGCAGTATTTT.